Shown below are 28 T cell receptor beta chains from a single sample sequenced in a study of T-cell reconstitution after alpha-beta-depleted transplantation in children. Preparation of the TCRbeta library was carried out with unique molecular identifiers. A single record per CDR3 protein comes from TCRdb applying MiXCR to the PCR reads. The sample consists of 450,000 to 550,000 distinct CDR3 sequences, about an eighth of them appearing once. Specimen: PBMCs, mostly from graft donor cells, collected 180 days after TCRalphabeta/CD19-depleted stem cell transplant. These receptor sequences come from a female patient aged 2-9 years who had a stem cell transplant for aplastic anemia, so the T cells may come from the graft donor.

This clonotype was counted between two and nine times. The chain couples TRBV6-1 to TRBJ1-2; a weak D match, TRBD1 (6 bases). Trimming stripped 7 bases from V and 2 bases from J, with 17 bases between. Germline V gives CDR1 MNHNS, CDR2 SASEGT. CDR3 length: 15 residues. CDR3 residues: CASIHGIDRNYGYTF. As DNA, the CDR3 is TGTGCCAGCATCCACGGGATCGACAGGAACTATGGCTACACCTTC.

The rearrangement joins TRBV18 to TRBJ2-3; 12 nucleotides align to TRBD1. Germline V lookup: CDR1 KGHSH, CDR2 LQKENI. The CDR3 has 16 amino acids. J was trimmed by 4 bases and V by 5 bases; bases with no gene match: 7. The CDR3 loop reads CASSSGQGAPPDTQYF. The CDR3 DNA follows: TGTGCCAGCTCATCGGGACAGGGGGCGCCCCCAGATACGCAGTATTTT.

V and J are TRBV2 and TRBJ2-1, with D unresolved. Germline lookup yields CDR1 SNHLY and CDR2 FYNNEI. The CDR3 contains 14 residues. The germline V and J ends were trimmed by 1 base and 5 bases, with 9 bases remaining between them. CDR3 in DNA: TGTGCCAGCAGTGAAGGAAGATGGAACAATGAGCAGTTCTTC. Protein: CASSEGRWNNEQFF.

The V and J genes are TRBV6-1 and TRBJ2-3, with TRBD2 matching 9 bases. There are 20 residues in the CDR3. The V and J ends lost 4 bases and 9 bases, in that order; junction bases with no gene match: 26. Looked up from germline, CDR1 is MNHNS and CDR2 is SASEGT. Here the CDR3 DNA reads TGTGCCAGCAGTGTCAACGTCCGGGAGTTACTAGCGGGTAGGACTGGGACGCAGTATTTT. This codes for CASSVNVRELLAGRTGTQYF.

This clonotype has a count of ten or more. The rearrangement uses TRBV7-2 and TRBJ2-3; 12 nucleotides line up with TRBD2. CDR3 length: 15 amino acids. The germline V gene encodes CDR1 SGHTA and CDR2 FQGNSA. V shed 5 bases and J 5 bases; nucleotides not matched to a gene: 5. The CDR3 DNA reads TGTGCCAGCAGCCCTAGCGGGAGGGCCGTAGATACGCAGTATTTT. It is translated as CASSPSGRAVDTQYF.

The J gene is TRBJ2-4, the V gene TRBV6-2 or TRBV6-3; D is unclear. V was cut by 2 bases and J by 0 bases, with 20 bases left in between. CDR3 length: 19 residues. Germline CDR1 and CDR2: MNHEY and SVGEGT. The DNA of the CDR3 is TGTGCCAGCAGTTACCTTGAAACGGAAATATCTCTAGCCAAAAACATTCAGTACTTC. It is translated as CASSYLETEISLAKNIQYF.

In its sample, this clonotype was seen many times. The chain couples TRBV9 to TRBJ2-1, with TRBD2 matching 7 bases. The CDR3 spans 17 residues. Germline V gene data show CDR1 as SGDLS and CDR2 as YYNGEE. The J segment lost 0 bases and the V segment lost 3 bases, leaving 9 bases of the junction unmatched. CDR3 coding DNA: TGTGCCAGCAGCGGGCCCCTAGGCGGGAGCTCCTACAATGAGCAGTTCTTC. This gives the protein CASSGPLGGSSYNEQFF.

This clonotype came up a few times. The chain recombines TRBV7-3 with TRBJ2-4; 10 bases align to TRBD2. Germline lookup yields CDR1 SGHTA and CDR2 FQGTGA. The V gene end was trimmed by 5 bases and the J gene end by 3 bases; junction bases not matched to a gene: 10. The CDR3 loop spans 17 amino acids. Written as DNA, the CDR3 is TGTGCCAGCAGCCCCTCTAGCGGGAGTGAGGGCAAAAACATTCAGTACTTC. As protein: CASSPSSGSEGKNIQYF.

This clonotype turned up a few times. This chain uses TRBV20-1 with TRBJ1-1; D gene unclear. The CDR3 spans 13 residues. In germline, CDR1 is DFQATT, CDR2 SNEGSKA (reference sequence). The V gene lost 5 bases and the J gene lost 2 bases, with 12 bases spanning the gap. The CDR3 protein is CSAALRANTEAFF. Here the CDR3 DNA reads TGCAGTGCTGCCCTTAGGGCTAACACTGAAGCTTTCTTT.

V and J are TRBV6-5 and TRBJ2-1; 8 nucleotides match TRBD1. With V trimmed by 6 bases and J by 3 bases, 7 bases remained unmatched. Germline CDR1 and CDR2: MNHEY and SVGAGI. CDR3 size: 15 residues. The CDR3 DNA sequence: TGTGCCAGCAGGGGGAGGACAGGGATCTACAATGAGCAGTTCTTC. Its translation: CASRGRTGIYNEQFF.

This chain links TRBV28 with TRBJ2-7; D may be TRBD1 (6 bases). The CDR3 sequence is 14 residues long. Trimming cost V 2 bases and J 3 bases, with 11 bases left between them. Germline CDR1 MDHEN, CDR2 SYDVKM. CDR3 sequence: CASSLAGQLYEQYV. The CDR3 coding sequence is TGTGCCAGCAGTTTAGCAGGACAGCTCTACGAGCAGTACGTC.

This clonotype was detected ten times or more. The V and J genes are TRBV7-2 and TRBJ2-7, with D possibly called TRBD1 or TRBD2 (5 bases each). CDR1 SGHTA and CDR2 FQGNSA come from the germline V gene. Trimming left V 4 bases short and J 2 bases short, with 6 bases between. The CDR3 has 12 residues. CDR3 DNA: TGTGCCAGCAGCTGGGACGCCTACGAGCAGTACTTC. Its translation is CASSWDAYEQYF.

In this sample, this clonotype turned up many times. The chain carries TRBV5-1 and TRBJ2-3, with TRBD1 as a possible D gene (6 bases). Trimming pared 4 bases from V and 0 bases from J, leaving 6 bases between. The CDR3 runs 13 residues. The germline V gene has CDR1 SGHRS and CDR2 YFSETQ. The chain's CDR3 is CASSTGSTDTQYF. The CDR3 DNA follows: TGCGCCAGCAGCACAGGGAGCACAGATACGCAGTATTTT.

This chain links TRBV25-1 with TRBJ1-2; the D is unclear. Germline CDR1 reads MGHDK; CDR2 reads SYGVNS. This CDR3 spans 12 amino acids. The CDR3 reads CATHLRGYGYTF. As DNA, the CDR3 is TGTGCAACTCACCTGAGAGGGTATGGCTACACCTTC.

This clonotype was recorded a few times. V and J are TRBV28 and TRBJ2-2; 13 nucleotides match TRBD2. The CDR3 runs 20 residues. Germline V gene data show CDR1 as MDHEN and CDR2 as SYDVKM. V shed 3 bases and J 5 bases; nucleotides not matched to a gene: 15. The CDR3: CASSFATSGRVGVETGELFF. CDR3 sequence (DNA): TGTGCCAGCAGTTTCGCTACTAGCGGGAGGGTAGGAGTTGAGACCGGGGAGCTGTTTTTT.

This clonotype was picked up a small number of times. The chain recombines TRBV11-2 with TRBJ2-1; no reliable D call. Trimming took off 1 base at V and 11 bases at J, with 15 bases between the two ends. The CDR3 contains 14 residues. CDR1 SGHAT and CDR2 FQNNGV come from the germline V gene. CDR3 region: CASSLVGPSTKQFF. DNA of the CDR3: TGTGCCAGCAGCTTAGTAGGACCCTCTACTAAGCAGTTCTTC. The entire variable domain, with the rest obtained from reference TRBV11-2 and TRBJ2-1, is as follows: EAGVAQSPRYKIIEKRQSVAFWCNPISGHATLYWYQQILGQGPKLLIQFQNNGVVDDSQLPKDRFSAERLKGVDSTLKIQPAKLEDSAVYLCASSLVGPSTKQFFGPGTRLTVL.

This sequence joins TRBV18 and TRBJ2-1; D is unresolved. The CDR3 is made up of 14 amino acids. Germline V gene lookup returns CDR1 KGHSH and CDR2 LQKENI. V lost 6 bases and J lost 13, with 22 bases in between. The CDR3 sequence is CASSPSSEGNRQFF. The CDR3 bases are TGTGCCAGCTCCCCCTCCTCGGAAGGGAACCGCCAGTTCTTC.

Note on this clonotype: A read error may explain this, as a much larger clone is one base away. This chain uses TRBV5-1 with TRBJ1-1; possible D gene TRBD1, 5 bases. The CDR3 loop spans 12 amino acids. Trimming cost V 3 bases and J 4 bases, with 7 bases left between them. Germline V gene data show CDR1 as SGHRS and CDR2 as YFSETQ. CDR3 DNA: TGCGCCAGCAGCTCGGGGGGCACTGAAGCTTTCTTT. Protein sequence: CASSSGGTEAFF.

This rearrangement joins TRBV12-3 or TRBV12-4 to TRBJ1-1, with TRBD1 identical over 9 bases. The CDR3 is 17 residues long. The trim removed 5 bases at V and 5 bases at J, leaving 15 bases unmatched. This CDR3 reads CASSPATHRGRKTEAFF. In nucleotides, the CDR3 is TGTGCCAGCAGTCCCGCTACCCACAGGGGGCGCAAGACTGAAGCTTTCTTT.

This chain joins TRBV20-1 and TRBJ1-2; possible D gene TRBD1, 6 bases. V was shortened by 0 bases and J by 6 bases, with 14 bases between the two germline ends. The CDR3 loop spans 14 amino acids. CDR1 and CDR2 (germline): DFQATT, SNEGSKA (reference sequence). The CDR3 sequence: CSAREHRGANGYTF. In nucleotides, the CDR3 is TGCAGTGCTAGAGAACACCGGGGGGCAAATGGCTACACCTTC.

This clonotype was seen many times. V and J are TRBV10-3 and TRBJ2-5, with D perhaps assigned TRBD1 or TRBD2 (5 bases each). The CDR3 length is 15 residues. V was trimmed by 0 bases and J by 4 bases, leaving 12 bases between them. Germline-derived CDR1 and CDR2 are ENHRY and SYGVKD. DNA of the CDR3: TGTGCCATCAGTGAGTCGAAAATGGGACGAGAGACCCAGTACTTC. This gives the protein CAISESKMGRETQYF.

This clonotype was counted between two and nine times. The chain has TRBV20-1 and TRBJ2-5; TRBD2 aligns across 7 bases. The CDR3 consists of 16 residues. CDR1 is DFQATT, CDR2 SNEGSKA, per germline (reference sequence). V shed 6 bases and J 2 bases; nucleotides not matched to a gene: 15. The CDR3 nucleotides are TGCAGTGCCCCAAGGCGCTTGGCTAGCGGTCAAGAGACCCAGTACTTC. It translates to CSAPRRLASGQETQYF.

This clonotype turned up a few times. For the CDR3, the DNA is TGCAGCGTTGTCAGCGGGGGGCCTTACGAGCAGTACTTC. Translation: CSVVSGGPYEQYF. V and J are TRBV29-1 and TRBJ2-7; TRBD2 agrees at 9 bases. CDR1 and CDR2 (germline): SQVTM, ANQGSEA. The CDR3 is made up of 13 amino acids. The trim removed 4 bases at V and 4 bases at J, leaving 5 bases unmatched.

This clonotype was detected only a few times. The chain links TRBV29-1 to TRBJ2-3; the D is unclear. Trimming stripped 3 bases from V and 3 bases from J, with 16 bases between. Per germline, CDR1 SQVTM and CDR2 ANQGSEA. CDR3 length: 15 residues. DNA of the CDR3: TGCAGCGTTGAGATGTGGGGATTTAAGACAGATACGCAGTATTTT. This codes for CSVEMWGFKTDTQYF.

V gene TRBV7-2 combines with J gene TRBJ1-1; TRBD1 is a possible D gene (6 bases). V was pared by 5 bases and J by 1 base, with 11 bases between. The CDR3 is made up of 14 amino acids. Per the germline V gene, CDR1 is SGHTA and CDR2 is FQGNSA. The CDR3 loop is CASSPLTGNTEAFF. CDR3 sequence (DNA): TGTGCCAGCAGCCCTTTGACAGGGAACACTGAAGCTTTCTTT.

The table lists this clonotype with a few counts. The chain is built from TRBV6-2 or TRBV6-3 and TRBJ2-7, with 10 bases fitting TRBD1. The CDR3 runs to 15 residues. Per germline, CDR1 MNHEY and CDR2 SVGEGT. Losses at the gene ends were 8 bases for V and 4 bases for J; bases not matched to a gene: 11. As DNA, the CDR3 is TGTGCCAGCGCCGGGACAGGGGTTCCAAAATACGAGCAGTACGTC. Encoded protein: CASAGTGVPKYEQYV.

The sample holds a few counts of this clonotype. The CDR3 reads CASSLAPTDYGYTF. The CDR3 nucleotides read TGCGCCAGCAGCTTGGCCCCGACAGACTATGGCTACACCTTC. The gene calls are TRBV5-1 and TRBJ1-2, with a tentative D call TRBD1 (5 bases). This CDR3 spans 14 amino acids. Trimming shortened V by 0 bases and J by 3 bases, and 9 bases separated the two germline ends. Looked up from germline, CDR1 is SGHRS and CDR2 is YFSETQ. The full variable domain, rest sourced from reference TRBV5-1 and TRBJ1-2, is KAGVTQTPRYLIKTRGQQVTLSCSPISGHRSVSWYQQTPGQGLQFLFEYFSETQRNKGNFPGRFSGRQFSNSRSEMNVSTLELGDSALYLCASSLAPTDYGYTFGSGTRLTVV.

This clonotype showed up just a few times. The rearrangement joins TRBV6-5 to TRBJ2-3; D possibly corresponds to TRBD1 (6 bases). This CDR3 is built from 14 residues. Trimming took 2 bases from V and 2 from J, leaving 8 bases between them. Per the germline V gene, CDR1 is MNHEY and CDR2 is SVGAGI. The chain's CDR3 is CASSYHRDTDTQYF. The CDR3 region has the DNA TGTGCCAGCAGTTACCACAGGGACACAGATACGCAGTATTTT.